This TCR beta chain came from a study of T cells in Graves' hyperthyroidism and ophthalmopathy. Study-wide background: Initial diagnosis, before any treatment, was when peripheral blood was collected.

Whole-study results and caveats: In the blood, most expanded thyroid clonotypes above 0.001 appeared as well.

Concerning this clonotype itself: Its target is not known. A clone one base away is much larger, so this may be a read error.

Exclusion of patients followed from uncontrolled infection, other autoimmune disease, pregnancy or lactation. V dropped 0 bases and J dropped 4 bases, with 9 bases sitting between them. Per germline, CDR1 MNHEY and CDR2 SVGAGI. This CDR3 spans 14 amino acids. The CDR3 regions of TCR beta were amplified from RNA transcripts. The HTBI primer set drove a first-round RT-PCR of the TCR CDR3. TCRdb reprocessed the multiplex PCR reads with MiXCR, giving one entry per CDR3 protein. The sample has approximately 640,000 distinct CDR3 sequences, 17% seen once. The V call is TRBV6-5, the J call TRBJ1-2; D remains unclear. This clonotype was sampled from a man in his fifties or sixties with Graves' hyperthyroidism. Input material: blood. CDR3 DNA: TGTGCCAGCAGTTACTCGACTGGCATCTATGGCTACACCTTC. Translated: CASSYSTGIYGYTF.